This passage covers 27 T cell receptor beta chains from one sample sequenced in a study of blood T cell repertoires in COVID-19 (dated by TCRdb to 2018 to 2021). Library method: the immunoSEQ multiplex PCR assay. What TCRdb holds here is the immuneACCESS table cut down to in-frame rearrangements. Part of the clones is not present; checked against another copy, under half of the missing clones reflect an unresolved V gene, and the others are unexplained. In this sample the table shows 100,000 to 150,000 clones, approximately 80% of which occur a single time. 3.5% to 4.5% of the sample goes to the ten largest clones. Sequenced sample: peripheral blood. The receptors originated from a woman aged 45-60 years with acute or convalescent COVID-19.

The CDR3 bases are TGTGCCAGCAGCCCCCAGGGCCAATTGAACACTGAAGCTTTCTTT. This gives the protein CASSPQGQLNTEAFF. V usage is TRBV11-2 and J usage is TRBJ1-1; D is possibly TRBD1 (5 bases). The germline gives CDR1 SGHAT, CDR2 FQNNGV. Deletions cut 5 bases from V and 0 bases from J, with 13 bases between. The CDR3 extends over 15 amino acids. The full variable domain, in which reference TRBV11-2 and TRBJ1-1 provide the parts outside the CDR3, is EAGVAQSPRYKIIEKRQSVAFWCNPISGHATLYWYQQILGQGPKLLIQFQNNGVVDDSQLPKDRFSAERLKGVDSTLKIQPAKLEDSAVYLCASSPQGQLNTEAFFGQGTRLTVV.

A few counts support this clone. This chain joins TRBV19 and TRBJ2-7; possibly TRBD1 for D (5 bases). The ends were cut back, 7 bases at V and 0 bases at J, with 16 bases in the middle. CDR1 and CDR2 (germline): LNHDA, SQIVND (reference sequence). This CDR3 has 15 amino acids. Here the CDR3 reads CASNFLGRPSYEQYF. CDR3 sequence (DNA): TGTGCCAGTAATTTCCTGGGGCGTCCCTCCTACGAGCAGTACTTC.

The chain combines TRBV5-1 with TRBJ2-7; 9 nucleotides match TRBD1. CDR3 length: 14 amino acids. Losses at the gene ends were 4 bases for V and 4 bases for J; bases not matched to a gene: 6. Looked up from germline, CDR1 is SGHRS and CDR2 is YFSETQ. The DNA of the CDR3 is TGCGCCAGCAGCGCAACAGGGGGCTCATACGAGCAGTACTTC. Its protein product is CASSATGGSYEQYF.

This clone was observed a single time. The chain is built from TRBV7-8 and TRBJ2-2; D possibly corresponds to TRBD2 (6 bases). Germline V gene lookup returns CDR1 SGHVS and CDR2 FQNEAQ. Trimming removed 2 bases from V and 7 bases from J, with 11 bases in between. The CDR3 totals 14 residues. CDR3 loop: CASSLRGVGGELFF. CDR3 DNA: TGTGCCAGCAGCTTACGCGGGGTTGGCGGGGAGCTGTTTTTT.

The gene calls are TRBV9 and TRBJ2-5, with 8 bases lining up with TRBD2. The germline V gene has CDR1 SGDLS and CDR2 YYNGEE. The CDR3 spans 15 residues. Trimming cost V 0 bases and J 5 bases; bases outside gene matches: 6. The CDR3 spells CASSVDRTSLETQYF. CDR3 DNA: TGTGCCAGCAGCGTAGACAGGACTAGCTTGGAGACCCAGTACTTC.

This clone showed up just once. This chain uses TRBV6-5 with TRBJ1-1, with 9 bases matching TRBD1. The V and J ends lost 2 bases and 3 bases, in that order; junction bases with no gene match: 7. Germline-derived CDR1 and CDR2 are MNHEY and SVGAGI. There are 16 residues in the CDR3. The CDR3 sequence: CASSYGGTGFYTEAFF. CDR3 nucleotides: TGTGCCAGCAGTTACGGGGGGACAGGGTTTTACACTGAAGCTTTCTTT.

V is TRBV5-1 and J is TRBJ2-7; 7 nucleotides agree with TRBD2. V lost 4 bases to trimming and J lost 3 bases; unmatched junction nucleotides: 10. The germline V gene has CDR1 SGHRS and CDR2 YFSETQ. The CDR3 is 15 residues long. The CDR3 sequence: CASSDVTSNGYEQYF. The DNA of the CDR3 is TGCGCCAGCAGCGACGTGACTAGCAACGGCTACGAGCAGTACTTC.

The rearrangement joins TRBV4-2 to TRBJ2-2; a weak D match, TRBD2 (6 bases). The germline V gene has CDR1 LGHNA and CDR2 YNFKEQ. The CDR3 is 16 amino acids. Trimming cost V 1 base and J 1 base, with 10 bases left between them. The CDR3 DNA follows: TGTGCCAGCAGCCAAGTTGCGGGGATGAACACCGGGGAGCTGTTTTTT. It is translated as CASSQVAGMNTGELFF.

The V gene is TRBV15, the J gene TRBJ2-3; possible D gene TRBD2, 5 bases. Germline V gene data show CDR1 as LNHNV and CDR2 as YYDKDF (reference sequence). This CDR3 contains 15 residues. V dropped 0 bases and J dropped 5 bases, with 12 bases sitting between them. The CDR3 bases are TGTGCCACCAGCAGAGATCGAGGGATTGGAGATACGCAGTATTTT. Encoded protein: CATSRDRGIGDTQYF.

The genes are TRBV5-4 and TRBJ2-5; 10 bases align to TRBD2. The V gene's germline CDR1 is SGHNT and CDR2 YYREEE (reference sequence). The V gene end was trimmed by 1 base and the J gene end by 4 bases; junction bases not matched to a gene: 10. The CDR3 has 17 residues. The DNA of the CDR3 is TGTGCCAGCAGCTTGAGTCTAGCGGGGGCACGGGGAGAGACCCAGTACTTC. It encodes CASSLSLAGARGETQYF.

The genes are TRBV3-1 (or the pseudogene TRBV3-2) and TRBJ1-1; the match to TRBD1 covers 8 bases. Germline CDR1 and CDR2: LGHDT and YNNKEL (reference sequence). The CDR3 spans 18 residues. Trimming at V came to 5 bases and at J to 1 base, leaving 15 bases not matched to a gene. The CDR3, as DNA: TGTGCCAGCAGCACAGGGGGACATCTTGTTCGCCAGAACACTGAAGCTTTCTTT. Amino acids: CASSTGGHLVRQNTEAFF.

V gene TRBV3-1 (or the pseudogene TRBV3-2) combines with J gene TRBJ2-1; D may be TRBD2 (5 bases). The V gene's germline CDR1 is LGHDT and CDR2 YNNKEL (reference sequence). The CDR3 totals 16 residues. The germline V and J ends were trimmed by 5 bases and 7 bases, with 21 bases remaining between them. The CDR3 region is CASSTFAAVRANEQFF. CDR3 sequence (DNA): TGTGCCAGCAGCACTTTCGCTGCAGTGAGGGCGAATGAGCAGTTCTTC.

The CDR3 loop is CASSPSQETQYF. The CDR3 coding sequence is TGCGCCAGCAGCCCTAGTCAAGAGACCCAGTACTTC. V and J are TRBV5-1 and TRBJ2-5; D is ambiguous. CDR3 size: 12 residues. From germline, CDR1 is SGHRS and CDR2 YFSETQ. V lost 4 bases to trimming and J lost 2 bases, with 6 bases between them.

The chain uses TRBV7-2 and TRBJ1-3; D may be TRBD1 (6 bases). The CDR3 loop spans 15 amino acids. Germline V gene lookup returns CDR1 SGHTA and CDR2 FQGNSA. The V end lost 6 bases, the J end lost 4 bases, and 16 bases lay between the germline ends. CDR3 region: CASSSARGTGNTIYF. CDR3 in DNA: TGTGCCAGCAGTTCCGCCAGGGGCACCGGAAACACCATATATTTT. Variable domain in full (rest from reference TRBV7-2 and TRBJ1-3): GAGVSQSPSNKVTEKGKDVELRCDPISGHTALYWYRQSLGQGLEFLIYFQGNSAPDKSGLPSDRFSAERTGGSVSTLTIQRTQQEDSAVYLCASSSARGTGNTIYFGEGSWLTVV.

The chain has TRBV15 and TRBJ1-3; maybe TRBD1 (5 bases). V shed 5 bases and J shed 3 bases, with 17 bases lying between them. The CDR3 totals 16 residues. CDR1 is LNHNV, CDR2 YYDKDF, per germline (reference sequence). The DNA for the CDR3 is TGTGCCACCAGCCTAAGTAGGGGCGGGGTTGGAAACACCATATATTTT. Its translation: CATSLSRGGVGNTIYF.

This rearrangement joins TRBV5-1 to TRBJ2-3; 14 bases agree with TRBD2. V gave up 3 bases and J gave up 4 bases; unmatched junction bases: 7. CDR3 size: 17 residues. Germline CDR1 reads SGHRS; CDR2 reads YFSETQ. The CDR3 bases are TGCGCCAGCAGCTGGGAGGGACTAGCGGGAGTATCAGATACGCAGTATTTT. This translates into CASSWEGLAGVSDTQYF.

The genes are TRBV9 and TRBJ2-7; 8 bases fit TRBD2. Trimming cost V 3 bases and J 3 bases; bases outside gene matches: 5. The CDR3 has 14 residues. The germline gives CDR1 SGDLS, CDR2 YYNGEE. The CDR3 protein is CASSAGTSSYEQYF. CDR3 DNA sequence: TGTGCCAGCAGCGCCGGGACTAGTAGCTACGAGCAGTACTTC.

The V call is TRBV23-1, the J call TRBJ2-7, with 7 bases lining up with TRBD1. TRBV23-1 is an ORF for which the function is uncertain. J was trimmed by 2 bases and V by 2 bases; bases with no gene match: 12. This CDR3 has 17 residues. The CDR3 nucleotides read TGCGCCAGCAGTCAAATCGCAGCCCGGCAGGGGGCCTACGAGCAGTACTTC. This sequence encodes CASSQIAARQGAYEQYF.

This clone came up a few times. V and J are TRBV27 and TRBJ1-6; 8 bases align to TRBD1. Losses at the gene ends were 5 bases for V and 7 bases for J; bases not matched to a gene: 1. The CDR3 runs to 13 residues. Germline CDR1 MNHEY, CDR2 SMNVEV (reference sequence). For the CDR3, the DNA is TGTGCCAGCAGTGGGGACAGGAATTCACCCCTCCACTTT. It codes for CASSGDRNSPLHF.

This clone was counted only a few times. This sequence joins TRBV28 and TRBJ1-1, with D perhaps matching TRBD1 (6 bases). The CDR3 has 14 residues. Germline CDR1 reads MDHEN; CDR2 reads SYDVKM. V shed 7 bases and J shed 4 bases, with 16 bases lying between them. DNA for the CDR3: TGTGCCAGCACCGTGGACAGCATGAGCACTGAAGCTTTCTTT. Amino acids: CASTVDSMSTEAFF.

The rearrangement uses TRBV19 and TRBJ1-3, with a possible D match to TRBD1 (5 bases). The CDR3 loop spans 18 amino acids. V was cut by 5 bases and J by 4 bases, with 24 bases left in between. The germline V gene has CDR1 LNHDA and CDR2 SQIVND (reference sequence). This CDR3 is CASSVSSGRQGSGNTIYF. CDR3 sequence (DNA): TGTGCCAGTAGTGTATCATCCGGGAGGCAGGGATCCGGAAACACCATATATTTT.

This clone was observed a few times. The chain has TRBV3-1 (or the pseudogene TRBV3-2) and TRBJ1-5; no definite D call. The CDR3 spans 14 residues. V gave up 4 bases and J gave up 3 bases, with 10 bases separating them. CDR1 and CDR2 (germline): LGHDT, YNNKEL (reference sequence). CDR3 sequence (DNA): TGTGCCAGCAGCCGTGCGACATCCAATCAGCCCCAGCATTTT. This translates into CASSRATSNQPQHF.

The chain joins TRBV30 to TRBJ1-1; the D gene is possibly TRBD1 (5 bases). The length of the CDR3 is 12 residues. In germline, CDR1 is GTSNPN, CDR2 SVGIG (reference sequence). Trimming pared 7 bases from V and 1 base from J, leaving 10 bases between. DNA for the CDR3: TGTGCCTTCGCCCAGGGGAACACTGAAGCTTTCTTT. Translated, it gives CAFAQGNTEAFF.

The rearrangement joins TRBV2 to TRBJ1-1; 8 bases align to TRBD1. The CDR3 is 14 amino acids. The V gene end was trimmed by 6 bases and the J gene end by 7 bases; junction bases not matched to a gene: 10. Germline V gives CDR1 SNHLY, CDR2 FYNNEI. CDR3 region: CASRGVRGRIEAFF. CDR3 nucleotide sequence: TGTGCCAGCAGGGGGGTCAGGGGGCGAATTGAAGCTTTCTTT.

V and J are TRBV18 and TRBJ2-2; D is undetermined. This CDR3 has 14 residues. V was trimmed by 2 bases and J by 7 bases, leaving 11 bases between them. Germline-derived CDR1 and CDR2 are KGHSH and LQKENI. Here the CDR3 reads CASSPMAVSGELFF. In DNA form, the CDR3 reads TGTGCCAGCTCACCAATGGCGGTTAGCGGGGAGCTGTTTTTT.

The chain joins TRBV11-1 to TRBJ1-1; D ambiguous. Germline values: CDR1 SGHAT, CDR2 FQDESV (reference sequence). V was cut by 5 bases and J by 5 bases, with 15 bases left in between. The CDR3 runs 14 residues. CDR3 amino acids: CASSPRSRGTEAFF. In nucleotides, the CDR3 is TGTGCCAGCAGCCCCCGGTCCAGAGGGACTGAAGCTTTCTTT.

As regards this clone: Other DNA sequences in the same sample also yield this CDR3. The genes are TRBV3-1 (or the pseudogene TRBV3-2) and TRBJ2-7; weak D call: TRBD2 (6 bases). The germline gives CDR1 LGHDT, CDR2 YNNKEL (reference sequence). The CDR3 spans 14 residues. The V end was cut by 2 bases, the J end by 2 bases, with 10 bases between. The CDR3 DNA follows: TGTGCCAGCAGCCAAATGCGGGGAACCTACGAGCAGTACTTC. It translates to CASSQMRGTYEQYF.